This TCR beta chain comes out of a study of blood T cell repertoires in COVID-19 (dated by TCRdb to the early 2020s). For the study in its entirety: Collaborator samples came from the United States, Italy and Spain and covered acute and convalescent phases of COVID-19. The material from the prospective study consisted of cDNA or gDNA derived from T cells, B-cell-depleted T cells, or PBMCs. Deeply sampled blood TCRbeta repertoires from subjects exposed to, actively infected with, or recovered from COVID-19 were included in the dataset. The repertoires were released in a freely available public database meant as a resource for research on the immune response to SARS-CoV-2. Samples came from the ongoing ImmuneRACE study (first 160 participants) plus 1,254 subjects from 6 global collaborators. A de-identified subject ID, COVID-19 status, age in years and sex were almost always included in the sample metadata. HLA class I and class II types, where available, came from metadata supplied by the sample provider rather than from assay-based typing.

About this clone itself: Its antigen remains undetermined. Base qualities are not at hand, and no much larger clone is one base apart.

TCRbeta CDR3 regions were amplified from genomic DNA using the immunoSEQ Assay, a bias-controlled multiplex PCR. Turning to the authors' computational methods: Within the assay, amplification of reference gene primers was used to estimate how many nucleated cells each sample contained. To quantify the absolute abundance of each unique TCRbeta CDR3 rearrangement, sequence reads were collapsed and filtered. Productive Simpson clonality was computed per sample as the square root of Simpson's diversity index over productive rearrangements. Entries here come from immuneACCESS through TCRdb and include only in-frame sequences with V and J called. Some clones fail to appear in such tables; in the studies checked, an unresolved V gene covers under half of the shortfall, and the cause of the remainder is unknown. D and trimming come from the DNA, and the V and J calls and clone size come from that table. The sample yields 150,000 to 200,000 clones; 70% to 90% were counted once. The ten largest clones represent about 10% of the sample.

Summary of the overall study and its limitations: The amount of clinical and demographic metadata varied by source and participant and was provided uncurated.

One collaborating source in Seattle enrolled patients while the patients were actively infected and followed the patients over time throughout the course of disease. Collaborating institutions collected whole blood in K2EDTA tubes following their own protocols. Collaborator samples were shipped for TCRbeta analysis as frozen whole blood, isolated PBMCs, or DNA extracted from either sample type. Sequencing input: peripheral blood. This receptor was taken from a woman aged 60 to 75 with COVID-19, enrolled during active disease.

The DNA is as follows: TGTGCCAGCGCTGCAGGACAGGGGTTCTCCGAGCAGTACTTC. This yields the protein CASAAGQGFSEQYF. The sequence is built from TRBV7-9 and TRBJ2-7; 9 middle bases align to TRBD1. The germline V gene (reference sequence) supplies CDR1 SEHNR and CDR2 FQNEAQ. Relative to germline, V is missing 8 bases and J is missing 6 bases, with 11 bases of the junction outside any gene match. The CDR3 runs 14 residues from the cysteine to the phenylalanine. The CDR3 DNA has 42 bases and is translated from base 1. The CDR3, completed at both ends by the reference TRBV7-9 and TRBJ2-7 genes, gives the full variable domain DTGVSQNPRHKITKRGQNVTFRCDPISEHNRLYWYRQTLGQGPEFLTYFQNEAQLEKSRLLSDRFSAERPKGSFSTLEIQRTEQGDSAMYLCASAAGQGFSEQYFGPGTRLTVT.